The TCR beta chain described here comes from a study of blood T cell repertoires in COVID-19. This CDR3 is built from 13 residues. V shed 5 bases and J shed 3 bases, with 10 bases lying between them. Germline CDR1 MNHEY, CDR2 SVGAGI. The table came from immunoSEQ multiplex PCR; TCRdb's copy has only in-frame clones and leaves some out. The sample records 40,000 to 50,000 clones, approximately 87% being singletons. This sequence originates from a human donor in a cohort sampled during active COVID-19. The rearrangement links TRBV6-5 to TRBJ1-1; unclear D gene. The sample taken for sequencing was peripheral blood. The CDR3 protein is CASSRDGYTEAFF. The DNA of the CDR3 is TGTGCCAGCAGTCGTGACGGGTACACTGAAGCTTTCTTT.